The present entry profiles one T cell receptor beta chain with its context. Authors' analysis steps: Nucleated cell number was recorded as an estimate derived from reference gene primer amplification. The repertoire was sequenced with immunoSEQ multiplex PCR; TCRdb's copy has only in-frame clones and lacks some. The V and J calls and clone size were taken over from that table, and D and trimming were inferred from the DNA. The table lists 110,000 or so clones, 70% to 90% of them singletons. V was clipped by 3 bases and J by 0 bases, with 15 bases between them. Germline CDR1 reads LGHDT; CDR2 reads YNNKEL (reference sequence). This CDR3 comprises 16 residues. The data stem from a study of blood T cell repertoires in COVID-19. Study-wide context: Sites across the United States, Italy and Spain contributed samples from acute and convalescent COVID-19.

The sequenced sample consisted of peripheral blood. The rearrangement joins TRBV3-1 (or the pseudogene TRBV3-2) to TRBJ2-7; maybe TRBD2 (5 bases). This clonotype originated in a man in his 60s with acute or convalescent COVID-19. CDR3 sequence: CASSQFGDYISYEQYF. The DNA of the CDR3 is TGTGCCAGCAGCCAGTTCGGGGATTATATCTCCTACGAGCAGTACTTC.